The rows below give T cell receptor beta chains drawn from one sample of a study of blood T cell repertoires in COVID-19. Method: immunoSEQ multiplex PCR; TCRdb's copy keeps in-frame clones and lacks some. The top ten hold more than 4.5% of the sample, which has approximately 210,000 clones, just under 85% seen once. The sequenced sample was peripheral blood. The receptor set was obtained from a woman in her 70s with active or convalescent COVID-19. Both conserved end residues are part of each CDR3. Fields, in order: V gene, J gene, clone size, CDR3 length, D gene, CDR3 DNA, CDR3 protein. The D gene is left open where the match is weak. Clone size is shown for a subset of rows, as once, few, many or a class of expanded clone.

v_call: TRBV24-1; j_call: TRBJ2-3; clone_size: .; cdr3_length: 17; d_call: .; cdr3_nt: TGTGCCACCAGTCCCTCTATGCGGGGTGAGGGCACAGATACGCAGTATTTT; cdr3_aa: CATSPSMRGEGTDTQYF
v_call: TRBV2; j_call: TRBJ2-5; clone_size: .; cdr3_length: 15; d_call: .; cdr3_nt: TGTGCCAGCAGCAGGGCCGGGGGACTTCAAGAGACCCAGTACTTC; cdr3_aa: CASSRAGGLQETQYF
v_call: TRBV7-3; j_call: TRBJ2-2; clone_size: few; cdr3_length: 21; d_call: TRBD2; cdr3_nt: TGTGCCAGCAGCTTAACGGGGAACCTACACGGACTAGCGGGAAGAGACGGGGAGCTGTTTTTT; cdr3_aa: CASSLTGNLHGLAGRDGELFF
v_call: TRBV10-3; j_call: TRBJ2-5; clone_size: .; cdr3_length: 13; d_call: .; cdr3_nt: TGTGCCACCGGAATGGGGGGGCTGGAGACCCAGTACTTC; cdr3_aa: CATGMGGLETQYF
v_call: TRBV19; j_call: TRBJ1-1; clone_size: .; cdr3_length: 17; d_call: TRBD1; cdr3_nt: TGTGCCAGTAGTATCCACCCGACAGGGCTGATGAACACTGAAGCTTTCTTT; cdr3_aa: CASSIHPTGLMNTEAFF
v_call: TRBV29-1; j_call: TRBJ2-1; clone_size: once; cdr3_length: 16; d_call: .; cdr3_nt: TGCAGCGTTGGAGCCACAGGGGGCGCGGGGGGGAATGAGCAGTTCTTC; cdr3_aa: CSVGATGGAGGNEQFF
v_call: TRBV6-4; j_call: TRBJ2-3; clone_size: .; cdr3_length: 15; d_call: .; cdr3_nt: TGTGCCAGCAGTGACTCCCCAGGGCGCAAAGATACGCAGTATTTT; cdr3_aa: CASSDSPGRKDTQYF
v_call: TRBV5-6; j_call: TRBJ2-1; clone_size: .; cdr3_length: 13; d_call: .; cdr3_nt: TGTGCCAGCACCCTACTAGATCCCAATGAGCAGTTCTTC; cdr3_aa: CASTLLDPNEQFF
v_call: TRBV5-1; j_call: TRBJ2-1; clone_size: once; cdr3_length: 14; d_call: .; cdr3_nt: TGCGCCAGCAGCTTGGGCAGGGCCTACAATGAGCAGTTCTTC; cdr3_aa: CASSLGRAYNEQFF
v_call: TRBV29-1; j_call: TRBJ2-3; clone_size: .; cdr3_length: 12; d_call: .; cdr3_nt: TGCAGCGTTGAGGCAGGATCAGATACGCAGTATTTT; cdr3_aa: CSVEAGSDTQYF
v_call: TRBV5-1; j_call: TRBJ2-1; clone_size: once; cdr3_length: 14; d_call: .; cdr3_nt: TGCGCCAGCAGCCCGGGCCACAGGGAACAGGAGCAGTTCTTC; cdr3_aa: CASSPGHREQEQFF
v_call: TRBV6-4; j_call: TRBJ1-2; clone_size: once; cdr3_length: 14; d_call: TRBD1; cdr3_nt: TGTGCCAGCAGTGAATCGGGACAGGGGTATGGCTACACCTTC; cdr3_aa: CASSESGQGYGYTF
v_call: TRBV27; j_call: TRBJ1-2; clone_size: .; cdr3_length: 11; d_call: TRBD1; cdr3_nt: TGTGCCTGCGGACAGGGCGGCGGCTACACCTTC; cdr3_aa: CACGQGGGYTF
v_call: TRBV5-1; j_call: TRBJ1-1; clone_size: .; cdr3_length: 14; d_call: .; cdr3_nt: TGCGCCAGCAGCTTAACAGGGATGAACACTGAAGCTTTCTTT; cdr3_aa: CASSLTGMNTEAFF
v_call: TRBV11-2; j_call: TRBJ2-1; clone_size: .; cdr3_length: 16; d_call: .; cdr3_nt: TGTGCCAGCAGCCCGCGCCCCGGGAGCTCCTACAATGAGCAGTTCTTC; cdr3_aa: CASSPRPGSSYNEQFF
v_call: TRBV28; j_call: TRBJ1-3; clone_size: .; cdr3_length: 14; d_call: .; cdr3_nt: TGTGCCAGCAGTTTCAGGGTTACTGGAAACACCATATATTTT; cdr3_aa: CASSFRVTGNTIYF
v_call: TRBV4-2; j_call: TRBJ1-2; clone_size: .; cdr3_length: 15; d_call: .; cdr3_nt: TGTGCCAGCAGCCAGAGACAGGTGGGGGACTATGGCTACACCTTC; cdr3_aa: CASSQRQVGDYGYTF
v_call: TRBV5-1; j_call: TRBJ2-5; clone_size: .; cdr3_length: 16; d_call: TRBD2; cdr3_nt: TGCGCCAGCAGCGTGGGACTAGCGGGAGGACAAGAGACCCAGTACTTC; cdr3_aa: CASSVGLAGGQETQYF
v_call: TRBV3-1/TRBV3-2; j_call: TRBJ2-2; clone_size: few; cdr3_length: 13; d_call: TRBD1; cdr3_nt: TGTGCCAGTGGGACAGGTAACACCGGGGAGCTGTTTTTT; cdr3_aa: CASGTGNTGELFF
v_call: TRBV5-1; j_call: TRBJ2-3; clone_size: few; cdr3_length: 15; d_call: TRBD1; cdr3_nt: TGCGCCAGCAGCTTGGACAGGGGGTACACAGATACGCAGTATTTT; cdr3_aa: CASSLDRGYTDTQYF
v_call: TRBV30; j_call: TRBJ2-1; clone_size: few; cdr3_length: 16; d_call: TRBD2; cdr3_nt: TGTGCCTGGAGTGTAGGCTCGACTAGCGGAGGGGTGGGGCAGTTCTTC; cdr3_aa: CAWSVGSTSGGVGQFF
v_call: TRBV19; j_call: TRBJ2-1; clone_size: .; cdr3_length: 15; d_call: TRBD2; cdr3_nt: TGTGCCAGTAGTCAGGGACTAGCGGCCTACAATGAGCAGTTCTTC; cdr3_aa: CASSQGLAAYNEQFF
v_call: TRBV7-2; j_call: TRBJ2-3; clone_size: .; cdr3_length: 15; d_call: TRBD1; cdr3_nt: TGTGCCAGCAGCCCTCGACAGGGGGCAACAGATACGCAGTATTTT; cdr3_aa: CASSPRQGATDTQYF
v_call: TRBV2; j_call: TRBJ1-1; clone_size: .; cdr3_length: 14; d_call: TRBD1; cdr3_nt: TGTGCCAGCAGTGAGAGACAGGGGAAGACTGAAGCTTTCTTT; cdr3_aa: CASSERQGKTEAFF
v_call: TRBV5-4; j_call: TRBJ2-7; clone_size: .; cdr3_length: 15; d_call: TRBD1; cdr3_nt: TGTGCCAGCAGCTCCCGGACAGGGGGCGTCTCCGAGCAGTACTTC; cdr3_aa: CASSSRTGGVSEQYF
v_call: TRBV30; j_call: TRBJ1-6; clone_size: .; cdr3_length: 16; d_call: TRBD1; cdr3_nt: TGTGCCTCTTCCAGCGGACAGGGGCGGAATAATTCACCCCTCCACTTT; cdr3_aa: CASSSGQGRNNSPLHF
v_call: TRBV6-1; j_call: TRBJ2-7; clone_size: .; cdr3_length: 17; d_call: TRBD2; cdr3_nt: TGTGCCAGCAGTGAGGGGACTACGGCGGGTTCACCCTACGAGCAGTACTTC; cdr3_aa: CASSEGTTAGSPYEQYF
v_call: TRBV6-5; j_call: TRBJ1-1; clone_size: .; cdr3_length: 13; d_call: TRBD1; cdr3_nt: TGTGCCAGCAGTCAACAGGGGGGTACTGAAGCTTTCTTT; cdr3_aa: CASSQQGGTEAFF
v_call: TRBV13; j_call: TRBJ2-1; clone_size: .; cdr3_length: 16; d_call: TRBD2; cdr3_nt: TGTGCCAGCAGCTCCAGGACTAGCGGAACCTACAATGAGCAGTTCTTC; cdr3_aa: CASSSRTSGTYNEQFF
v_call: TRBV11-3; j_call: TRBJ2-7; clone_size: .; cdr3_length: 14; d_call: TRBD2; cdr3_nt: TGTGCCAGCAGCTTAGAGGCTAGCGGGAGGAGGCAGTACTTC; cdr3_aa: CASSLEASGRRQYF
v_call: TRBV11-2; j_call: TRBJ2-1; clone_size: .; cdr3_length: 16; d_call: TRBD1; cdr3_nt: TGTGCCAGCCTGGGGACAGGATACGTTTCCTACAATGAGCAGTTCTTC; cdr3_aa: CASLGTGYVSYNEQFF
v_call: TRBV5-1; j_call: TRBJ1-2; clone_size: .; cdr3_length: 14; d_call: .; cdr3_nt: TGCGCCAGCAGCTTGGATACAGGACCGGAAGGAGGGACCTTC; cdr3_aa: CASSLDTGPEGGTF
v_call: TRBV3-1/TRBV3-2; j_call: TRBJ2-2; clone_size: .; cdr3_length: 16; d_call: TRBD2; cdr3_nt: TGTGCCAGCAGCCAAGGCGGGAGTTGGGGCACCGGGGAGCTGTTTTTT; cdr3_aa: CASSQGGSWGTGELFF
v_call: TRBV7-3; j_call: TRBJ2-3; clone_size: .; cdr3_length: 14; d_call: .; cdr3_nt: TGTGCCAGCAGCTCGGAGCGGACTGCAGATACGCAGTATTTT; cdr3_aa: CASSSERTADTQYF
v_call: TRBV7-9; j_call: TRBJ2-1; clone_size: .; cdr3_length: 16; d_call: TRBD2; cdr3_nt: TGTGCCAGCAGCTTAGCTAGCGGGAATCCCTACAATGAGCAGTTCTTC; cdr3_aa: CASSLASGNPYNEQFF
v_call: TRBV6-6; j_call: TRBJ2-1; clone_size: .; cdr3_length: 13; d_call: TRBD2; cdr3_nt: TGTGCCAGCAGTCCTCGGGCGGGAGGTGAGCAGTTCTTC; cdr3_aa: CASSPRAGGEQFF
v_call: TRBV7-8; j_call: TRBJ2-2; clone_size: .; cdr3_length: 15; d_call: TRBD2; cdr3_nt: TGTGCCAGCAGCGAAGGACTAGCGAACACCGGGGAGCTGTTTTTT; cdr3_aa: CASSEGLANTGELFF
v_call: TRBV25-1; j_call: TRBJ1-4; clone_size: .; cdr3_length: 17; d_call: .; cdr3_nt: TGTGCCAGCAGTGAGCGAGGACAGAAAGCAACTAATGAAAAACTGTTTTTT; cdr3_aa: CASSERGQKATNEKLFF
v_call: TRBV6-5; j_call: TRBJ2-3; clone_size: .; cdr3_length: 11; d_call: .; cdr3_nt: TGTGCCAGCAGAATAGTGGATACGCAGTATTTT; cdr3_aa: CASRIVDTQYF
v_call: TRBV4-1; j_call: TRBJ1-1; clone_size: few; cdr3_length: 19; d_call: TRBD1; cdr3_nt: TGCGCCAGCAGCCAAGGATCCCCTCCAGGGGACAGGGACATCACTGAAGCTTTCTTT; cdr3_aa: CASSQGSPPGDRDITEAFF
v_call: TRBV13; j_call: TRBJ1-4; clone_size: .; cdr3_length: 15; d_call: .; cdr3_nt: TGTGCCAGCAGCTTAGGCCACACCTCTAATGAAAAACTGTTTTTT; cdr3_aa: CASSLGHTSNEKLFF
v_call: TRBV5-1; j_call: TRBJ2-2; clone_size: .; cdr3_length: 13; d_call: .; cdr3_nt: TGCGCCAGCAAAGAGGGTGACACCGGGGAGCTGTTTTTT; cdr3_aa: CASKEGDTGELFF
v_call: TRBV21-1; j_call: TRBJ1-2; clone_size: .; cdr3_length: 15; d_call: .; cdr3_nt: TGTGCCAGCAGCAAACTCGGGGGACCGCGGTATGGCTACACCTTC; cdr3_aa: CASSKLGGPRYGYTF
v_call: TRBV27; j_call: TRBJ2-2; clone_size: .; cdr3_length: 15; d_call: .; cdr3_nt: TGTGCCAGCAGTCGATCAGGGGCCGGGACCGGGGAGCTGTTTTTT; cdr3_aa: CASSRSGAGTGELFF